A single sample gave rise to the 25 T cell receptor beta chains below, sequenced in a study of CD8 T cells in Susac syndrome. Random-hexamer reverse transcription was applied to about 0.5 to 1 ug RNA. Each CDR3 protein gets one entry after TCRdb re-called the immunoSEQ multiplex PCR reads with MiXCR. This sample has about 140,000 distinct CDR3 sequences, with approximately 95% found just once. Sequencing was done on a sample of CD4+ T cells from PBMCs. Every receptor here comes from a human donor with multiple sclerosis.

The rearrangement links TRBV13 to TRBJ2-2; the D gene is possibly TRBD1 (6 bases). This CDR3 has 13 amino acids. V dropped 6 bases and J dropped 5 bases, with 10 bases sitting between them. Germline CDR1 and CDR2: PRHDT and FYEKMQ (reference sequence). CDR3 sequence: CASRERGTGELFF. The CDR3 DNA sequence: TGTGCCAGCAGGGAGAGGGGGACCGGGGAGCTGTTTTTT.

This chain joins TRBV5-1 and TRBJ2-2; D unclear. CDR1 and CDR2 (germline): SGHRS, YFSETQ. The CDR3 covers 13 residues. V was cut by 4 bases and J by 7 bases, with 11 bases left in between. DNA of the CDR3: TGCGCCAGCAGCCCGGAGTACGGCGGGGAGCTGTTTTTT. This encodes CASSPEYGGELFF.

The chain carries TRBV2 and TRBJ1-5; D is undetermined. The CDR3 loop spans 14 amino acids. The V gene lost 0 bases and the J gene lost 6 bases, with 9 bases spanning the gap. Germline CDR1 SNHLY, CDR2 FYNNEI. CDR3 nucleotide sequence: TGTGCCAGCAGTGAAGCGATAGGATCTCAGCCCCAGCATTTT. As protein: CASSEAIGSQPQHF. The variable domain in full, completed from reference TRBV2 and TRBJ1-5, reads EPEVTQTPSHQVTQMGQEVILRCVPISNHLYFYWYRQILGQKVEFLVSFYNNEISEKSEIFDDQFSVERPDGSNFTLKIRSTKLEDSAMYFCASSEAIGSQPQHFGDGTRLSIL.

This clonotype was counted once. The chain carries TRBV20-1 and TRBJ2-1, with 8 nucleotides matching TRBD1. The CDR3 spans 16 residues. From germline, CDR1 is DFQATT and CDR2 SNEGSKA (reference sequence). The junction had 5 bases not matched to a gene; V was cut back by 0 bases and J by 1 base. CDR3 nucleotides: TGCAGTGCTAGAGATGACCGGGACAGGTCCTACAATGAGCAGTTCTTC. Its translation is CSARDDRDRSYNEQFF.

The chain carries TRBV7-9 and TRBJ2-3; D unresolved. Germline V gene lookup returns CDR1 SEHNR and CDR2 FQNEAQ (reference sequence). Deletions cut 8 bases from V and 5 bases from J, with 8 bases between. The CDR3 loop spans 11 amino acids. The CDR3 here is CASLNGDTQYF. CDR3 coding DNA: TGTGCCAGCTTAAATGGAGATACGCAGTATTTT. Supplemented by reference TRBV7-9 and TRBJ2-3, the full variable domain reads DTGVSQNPRHKITKRGQNVTFRCDPISEHNRLYWYRQTLGQGPEFLTYFQNEAQLEKSRLLSDRFSAERPKGSFSTLEIQRTEQGDSAMYLCASLNGDTQYFGPGTRLTVL.

CDR3 DNA: TGTGCCAGCAGCTCGAGGAGCGGGCCAACCAATGAGCAGTTCTTC. It encodes CASSSRSGPTNEQFF. V gene TRBV7-9 combines with J gene TRBJ2-1; the D gene is possibly TRBD2 (6 bases). V was pared by 4 bases and J by 6 bases, with 16 bases between. CDR1 and CDR2 from the germline V gene are SEHNR and FQNEAQ (reference sequence). The CDR3 is 15 residues long.

The chain couples TRBV29-1 to TRBJ2-5, with D possibly being TRBD1 (5 bases). V lost 2 bases and J lost 7, with 17 bases in between. The germline gives CDR1 SQVTM, CDR2 ANQGSEA. This CDR3 has 14 amino acids. CDR3 sequence (DNA): TGCAGCGTTGAACTAGGGGTCGTCGGCGGGACCCAGTACTTC. This codes for CSVELGVVGGTQYF.

The chain has TRBV3-1 and TRBJ2-7, with 9 bases fitting TRBD2. The germline V gene has CDR1 LGHDT and CDR2 YNNKEL (reference sequence). This CDR3 has 15 amino acids. V lost 1 base and J lost 0; bases outside the gene matches: 1. The CDR3 loop reads CASSQVTSGSYEQYF. CDR3 coding DNA: TGTGCCAGCAGCCAAGTGACTAGCGGCTCCTACGAGCAGTACTTC.

The chain links TRBV28 to TRBJ2-4; 13 nucleotides align to TRBD2. Germline assignment: CDR1 MDHEN and CDR2 SYDVKM. CDR3 size: 17 residues. V was clipped by 5 bases and J by 6 bases; unmatched bases: 10. The CDR3 DNA is TGTGCCAGCAGTCTCGGGACTAGCGGGAAGGGGAGAAACATTCAGTACTTC. It yields the protein CASSLGTSGKGRNIQYF.

The rearrangement links TRBV12-3 or TRBV12-4 to TRBJ2-2, with D unresolved. This CDR3 region has 14 residues. The germline V and J ends were trimmed by 5 bases and 2 bases, with 9 bases remaining between them. CDR3: CASSPRFNTGELFF. The CDR3 nucleotides are TGTGCCAGCAGTCCCCGGTTCAACACCGGGGAGCTGTTTTTT.

The chain is built from TRBV2 and TRBJ1-2, with 7 bases that match TRBD1. CDR1 SNHLY and CDR2 FYNNEI come from the germline V gene. The CDR3 covers 15 residues. Unmatched junction bases numbered 12, after V lost 6 bases and J lost 5 bases. This chain's CDR3 is CASRVQSGTEYGYTF. The CDR3 nucleotides read TGTGCCAGCAGAGTCCAGTCCGGGACAGAGTATGGCTACACCTTC.

The J gene is TRBJ1-5, the V gene TRBV6-2 or TRBV6-3, with 8 bases lining up with TRBD1. This CDR3 has 15 amino acids. Germline assignment: CDR1 MNHEY and CDR2 SVGEGT. With V trimmed by 6 bases and J by 3 bases, 7 bases remained unmatched. CDR3 nucleotides: TGTGCCAGCAGGACCGGGACAGGACTCAATCAGCCCCAGCATTTT. It is translated as CASRTGTGLNQPQHF.

The chain combines TRBV7-8 with TRBJ1-5; D may be TRBD1 (6 bases). Germline V gives CDR1 SGHVS, CDR2 FQNEAQ. This CDR3 contains 18 residues. The V gene lost 4 bases and the J gene lost 7 bases, with 26 bases spanning the gap. The CDR3 nucleotides read TGTGCCAGCAGCTCCCTGGGTAACCGGGGGCGCGGAGGGCAGCCCCAGCATTTT. Translated: CASSSLGNRGRGGQPQHF.

The V call is TRBV19, the J call TRBJ2-3; unclear D gene. Trimming stripped 7 bases from V and 1 base from J, with 9 bases between. The CDR3 totals 13 residues. The germline V gene has CDR1 LNHDA and CDR2 SQIVND (reference sequence). The CDR3 reads CASTTDGTDTQYF. CDR3 nucleotide sequence: TGTGCCAGTACTACGGACGGCACAGATACGCAGTATTTT.

The genes are TRBV23-1 and TRBJ1-2, with a weak D call TRBD1 (5 bases). TRBV23-1 is filed as an ORF, its function uncertain. CDR3 size: 17 residues. V lost 0 bases and J lost 4, with 18 bases in between. CDR3: CASSQSSPAGLIYGYTF. DNA of the CDR3: TGCGCCAGCAGTCAATCGAGCCCGGCAGGGTTAATCTATGGCTACACCTTC.

The genes are TRBV20-1 and TRBJ2-3; TRBD2 matches at 10 bases. The CDR3 extends over 12 amino acids. From germline, CDR1 is DFQATT and CDR2 SNEGSKA (reference sequence). In DNA, the CDR3 is TGCGGGAGCGGGAGGGGCACAGATACGCAGTATTTT. Amino acid sequence: CGSGRGTDTQYF.

The chain is built from TRBV3-1 and TRBJ1-2; D remains unclear. Trimming shortened V by 6 bases and J by 8 bases, and 10 bases separated the two germline ends. Germline lookup yields CDR1 LGHDT and CDR2 YNNKEL (reference sequence). This CDR3 contains 11 residues. As DNA, the CDR3 is TGTGCCAGCAGTTTATCCGGGGGCTACACCTTC. Translation gives CASSLSGGYTF.

CDR3: CASTQGRTEAFF. CDR3 in DNA: TGTGCCAGTACCCAGGGCCGGACTGAAGCTTTCTTT. The chain couples TRBV19 to TRBJ1-1, with D tentatively TRBD1 (5 bases). V was pared by 7 bases and J by 5 bases, with 11 bases between. CDR3 length: 12 residues. The V gene's germline CDR1 is LNHDA and CDR2 SQIVND (reference sequence).

This clonotype was seen once. The V call is TRBV14, the J call TRBJ2-7, with 7 nucleotides matching TRBD2. V lost 1 base and J lost 0; bases outside the gene matches: 3. This CDR3 is 15 amino acids long. Germline V gene data show CDR1 as SGHDN and CDR2 as FVKESK. CDR3 sequence (DNA): TGTGCCAGCAGCCAAGCGTGGGAGGGCTCCTACGAGCAGTACTTC. Residues: CASSQAWEGSYEQYF.

The chain has TRBV7-9 and TRBJ1-1; 7 nucleotides match TRBD1. After removal of 5 bases from V and 1 base from J, the junction contained 7 bases not matched to a gene. The CDR3 is made up of 15 amino acids. Germline V gene lookup returns CDR1 SEHNR and CDR2 FQNEAQ (reference sequence). CDR3 loop: CASSPAGQWNTEAFF. Here the CDR3 DNA reads TGTGCCAGCAGCCCGGCGGGACAGTGGAACACTGAAGCTTTCTTT.

The chain recombines TRBV6-1 with TRBJ2-1; 9 bases align to TRBD1. Losses at the gene ends were 0 bases for V and 8 bases for J; bases not matched to a gene: 5. CDR1 and CDR2 (germline): MNHNS, SASEGT. This CDR3 spans 15 amino acids. The CDR3 is CASSEARQGVYEQFF. Written as DNA, the CDR3 is TGTGCCAGCAGTGAAGCACGACAGGGGGTTTATGAGCAGTTCTTC.

This CDR3 is CASSSGGHLNQPQHF. CDR3 sequence (DNA): TGTGCCAGCAGTTCCGGCGGACACCTCAATCAGCCCCAGCATTTT. The gene calls are TRBV27 and TRBJ1-5; D perhaps matches TRBD1 (5 bases). The germline V gene encodes CDR1 MNHEY and CDR2 SMNVEV (reference sequence). The V gene lost 4 bases and the J gene lost 3 bases, with 13 bases spanning the gap. This CDR3 has 15 amino acids.

This chain joins TRBV3-1 and TRBJ2-5; TRBD1 matches 7 bases. This CDR3 is 15 amino acids long. The germline gives CDR1 LGHDT, CDR2 YNNKEL (reference sequence). The V gene end was trimmed by 4 bases and the J gene end by 4 bases; junction bases not matched to a gene: 9. The CDR3 DNA reads as TGTGCCAGCAGCCCCCGACAGGGTGCTACAGAGACCCAGTACTTC. Amino acids: CASSPRQGATETQYF.

The chain has TRBV20-1 and TRBJ1-5; 7 positions agree with TRBD1. This CDR3 is built from 15 residues. The trim removed 1 base at V and 5 bases at J, leaving 8 bases unmatched. Per the germline V gene, CDR1 is DFQATT and CDR2 is SNEGSKA (reference sequence). The CDR3 loop reads CSARGGETGHQPQHF. The CDR3 coding sequence is TGCAGTGCTAGAGGGGGTGAGACAGGGCATCAGCCCCAGCATTTT.

The chain is built from TRBV3-1 and TRBJ2-7; D remains ambiguous. Germline CDR1 and CDR2: LGHDT and YNNKEL (reference sequence). V was clipped by 1 base and J by 6 bases, with 10 bases between them. CDR3 length: 13 residues. In DNA, the CDR3 is TGTGCCAGCAGCCAAGGGGTAGCATCCGAGCAGTACTTC. Protein: CASSQGVASEQYF.